A single sample gave rise to the 10 T cell receptor beta chains below, sequenced in a study of T-cell reconstitution after alpha-beta-depleted transplantation in children. TCRbeta library preparation incorporated unique molecular identifiers. Via MiXCR, TCRdb re-called the PCR reads, giving one row per CDR3 protein. The sample carries a few hundred thousand distinct CDR3 sequences, 9% to 12% recorded once. Specimen: PBMCs from the stem cell graft donor, collected from the stem cell graft. The receptors here all came from a human donor who donated a stem cell graft to a child with acute lymphoblastic leukemia.

This clonotype was seen a few times. The gene calls are TRBV4-1 and TRBJ2-7; D call uncertain. The CDR3 totals 13 residues. Per germline, CDR1 MGHRA and CDR2 YSYEKL. V gave up 6 bases and J gave up 3 bases, with 12 bases separating them. Here the CDR3 reads CASSPRLSYEQYF. CDR3 nucleotides: TGCGCCAGCAGTCCGAGACTGAGCTACGAGCAGTACTTC.

This clonotype was seen only a few times. The genes are TRBV11-2 and TRBJ2-1, with 7 bases matching TRBD2. Losses at the gene ends were 4 bases for V and 9 bases for J; bases not matched to a gene: 9. In germline, CDR1 is SGHAT, CDR2 FQNNGV. This CDR3 spans 14 amino acids. The CDR3 nucleotides are TGTGCCAGCAGCTCACCCCGGGAGGTGGGTGAGCAGTTCTTC. It translates to CASSSPREVGEQFF.

The chain has TRBV7-2 and TRBJ2-3, with unresolved D. With 1 base removed from V and 2 bases from J, the gap between germline ends came to 10 bases. The CDR3 runs 15 residues. Per germline, CDR1 SGHTA and CDR2 FQGNSA. The CDR3 here is CASSLGQAVTDTQYF. The CDR3 DNA is TGTGCCAGCAGCTTAGGGCAGGCGGTCACAGATACGCAGTATTTT.

At least ten counts were recorded for this clonotype. The chain employs TRBV6-5 and TRBJ2-7, with 9 bases matching TRBD1. CDR1 and CDR2 (germline): MNHEY, SVGAGI. J lost 3 bases, V lost 7 bases, and 7 bases had no gene match. The CDR3 length is 14 residues. The CDR3 nucleotides are TGTGCCAGCATTCCCGGGACAGGGTTCTACGAGCAGTACTTC. Its translation: CASIPGTGFYEQYF.

The table lists this clonotype with a few counts. The gene calls are TRBV5-5 and TRBJ1-1, with D maybe TRBD1 (5 bases). Per germline, CDR1 SGHKS and CDR2 YYEKEE (reference sequence). V was cut by 4 bases and J by 0 bases, with 10 bases left in between. This CDR3 spans 14 amino acids. Here the CDR3 reads CASSGAVVNTEAFF. The CDR3 nucleotides read TGTGCCAGCAGCGGGGCGGTTGTGAACACTGAAGCTTTCTTT.

This chain uses TRBV5-1 with TRBJ2-7, with D possibly being TRBD1 (6 bases). CDR1 is SGHRS and CDR2 is YFSETQ in the germline V gene. The CDR3 loop spans 14 amino acids. V lost 0 bases to trimming and J lost 3 bases, with 10 bases between them. CDR3 residues: CASSLEAGVYEQYF. The DNA of the CDR3 is TGCGCCAGCAGCTTGGAGGCAGGGGTCTACGAGCAGTACTTC.

This clonotype has ten or more counts. The gene calls are TRBV10-3 and TRBJ2-5, with 9 bases fitting TRBD2. Germline V lookup: CDR1 ENHRY, CDR2 SYGVKD. CDR3 size: 14 residues. The ends lost 10 bases at V and 0 bases at J; junction bases unmatched: 6. DNA of the CDR3: TGTGCCACCACGGGACTAGCAAACCAAGAGACCCAGTACTTC. Its translation: CATTGLANQETQYF.

Only a few counts were recorded for this clonotype. CDR3 DNA: TGTGCCAGCAGTTTAATTGCCGGGGAGCTGTTTTTT. Translation gives CASSLIAGELFF. This chain connects TRBV27 to TRBJ2-2; the D is unclear. Trimming stripped 2 bases from V and 6 bases from J, with 4 bases between. The CDR3 has 12 residues. Germline V gene lookup returns CDR1 MNHEY and CDR2 SMNVEV (reference sequence).

The rearrangement joins TRBV18 to TRBJ1-1; perhaps TRBD1 as D (6 bases). Germline CDR1 KGHSH, CDR2 LQKENI. The CDR3 totals 14 residues. With 1 base removed from V and 3 bases from J, the gap between germline ends came to 9 bases. The DNA for the CDR3 is TGTGCCAGCTCACCACTGGGGGCGGACACTGAAGCTTTCTTT. Amino acid sequence: CASSPLGADTEAFF. The variable domain in full, completed from reference TRBV18 and TRBJ1-1, reads NAGVMQNPRHLVRRRGQEARLRCSPMKGHSHVYWYRQLPEEGLKFMVYLQKENIIDESGMPKERFSAEFPKEGPSILRIQQVVRGDSAAYFCASSPLGADTEAFFGQGTRLTVV.

The chain recombines TRBV29-1 with TRBJ2-3, with 7 nucleotides matching TRBD2. This CDR3 spans 15 amino acids. Germline CDR1 is SQVTM and CDR2 is ANQGSEA. V shed 3 bases and J 0 bases; nucleotides not matched to a gene: 6. This CDR3 is CSVEKGDYSTDTQYF. For the CDR3, the DNA is TGCAGCGTTGAGAAAGGGGACTATAGCACAGATACGCAGTATTTT.